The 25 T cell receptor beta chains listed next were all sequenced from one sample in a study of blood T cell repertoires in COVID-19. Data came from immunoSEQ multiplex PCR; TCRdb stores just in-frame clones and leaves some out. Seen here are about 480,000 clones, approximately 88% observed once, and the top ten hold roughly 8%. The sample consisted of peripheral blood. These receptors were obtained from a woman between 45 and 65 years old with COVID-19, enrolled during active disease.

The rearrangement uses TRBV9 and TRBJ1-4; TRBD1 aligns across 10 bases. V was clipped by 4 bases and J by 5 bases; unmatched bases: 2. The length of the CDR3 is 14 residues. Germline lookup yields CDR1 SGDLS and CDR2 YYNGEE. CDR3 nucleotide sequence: TGTGCCAGCAGCCCGGACAGGGGGAATGAAAAACTGTTTTTT. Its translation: CASSPDRGNEKLFF.

The CDR3 nucleotides are TGTGCCAGCAGACCACCCGGGACAAGCACAGATACGCAGTATTTT. Its translation is CASRPPGTSTDTQYF. This sequence joins TRBV9 and TRBJ2-3; maybe TRBD1 (6 bases). The germline gives CDR1 SGDLS, CDR2 YYNGEE. The CDR3 spans 15 residues. V lost 5 bases to trimming and J lost 0 bases, with 13 bases between them.

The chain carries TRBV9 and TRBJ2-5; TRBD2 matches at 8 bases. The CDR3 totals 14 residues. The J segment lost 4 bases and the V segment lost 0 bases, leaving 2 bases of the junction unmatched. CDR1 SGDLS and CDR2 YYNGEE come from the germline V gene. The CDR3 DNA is TGTGCCAGCAGCGTAGGAGCGGGGGCAGAGACCCAGTACTTC. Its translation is CASSVGAGAETQYF.

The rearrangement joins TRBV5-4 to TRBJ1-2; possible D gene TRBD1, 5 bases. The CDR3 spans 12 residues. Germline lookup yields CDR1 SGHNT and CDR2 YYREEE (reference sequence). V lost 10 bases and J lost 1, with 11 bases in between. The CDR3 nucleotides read TGTGCCCTCGGGAGGGGTAACTATGGCTACACCTTC. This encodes CALGRGNYGYTF.

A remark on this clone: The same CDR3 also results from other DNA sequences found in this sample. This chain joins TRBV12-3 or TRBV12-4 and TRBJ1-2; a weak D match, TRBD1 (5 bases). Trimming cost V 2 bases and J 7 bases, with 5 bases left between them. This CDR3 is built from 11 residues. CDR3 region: CASSLQGGYTF. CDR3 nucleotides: TGTGCCAGCAGTTTACAGGGTGGCTACACCTTC.

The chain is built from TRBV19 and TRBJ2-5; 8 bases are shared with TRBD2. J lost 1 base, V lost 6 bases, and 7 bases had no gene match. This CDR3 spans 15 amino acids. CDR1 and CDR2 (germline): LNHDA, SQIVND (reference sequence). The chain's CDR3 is CASRGSREAQETQYF. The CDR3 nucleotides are TGTGCCAGTAGGGGATCGCGGGAGGCCCAAGAGACCCAGTACTTC.

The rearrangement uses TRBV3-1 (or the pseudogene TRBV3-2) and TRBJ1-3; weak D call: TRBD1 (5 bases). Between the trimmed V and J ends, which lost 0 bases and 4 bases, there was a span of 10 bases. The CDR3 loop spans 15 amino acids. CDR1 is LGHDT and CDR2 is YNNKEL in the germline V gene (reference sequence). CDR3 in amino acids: CASSQDAGQGNTIYF. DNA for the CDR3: TGTGCCAGCAGCCAAGACGCGGGGCAAGGAAACACCATATATTTT.

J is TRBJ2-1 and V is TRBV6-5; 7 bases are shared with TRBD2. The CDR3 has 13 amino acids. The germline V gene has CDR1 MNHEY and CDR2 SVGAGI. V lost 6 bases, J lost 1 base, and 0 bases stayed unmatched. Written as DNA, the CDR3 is TGTGCCAGCAGACTAGCGTCCTACAATGAGCAGTTCTTC. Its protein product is CASRLASYNEQFF.

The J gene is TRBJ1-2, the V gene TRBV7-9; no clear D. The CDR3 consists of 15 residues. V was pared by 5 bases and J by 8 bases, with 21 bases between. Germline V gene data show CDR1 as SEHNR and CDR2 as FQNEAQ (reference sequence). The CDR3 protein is CASSPGRIQPGGYTF. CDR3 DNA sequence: TGTGCCAGCAGCCCGGGCAGGATTCAACCGGGGGGCTACACCTTC.

The CDR3 here is CAWSPAGGLTWTDTQYF. The CDR3, as DNA: TGTGCCTGGAGTCCAGCGGGGGGCTTAACCTGGACAGATACGCAGTATTTT. The chain carries TRBV30 and TRBJ2-3, with TRBD2 matching 9 bases. The CDR3 covers 17 residues. With 2 bases clipped from V and 3 bases from J, the junction kept 12 bases outside the gene matches. Germline CDR1 and CDR2: GTSNPN and SVGIG (reference sequence).

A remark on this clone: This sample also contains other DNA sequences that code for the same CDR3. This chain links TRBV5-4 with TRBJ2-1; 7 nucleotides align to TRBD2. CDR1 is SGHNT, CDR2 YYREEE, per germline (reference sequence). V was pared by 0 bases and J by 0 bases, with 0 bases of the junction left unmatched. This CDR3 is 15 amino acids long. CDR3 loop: CASSLGGSSYNEQFF. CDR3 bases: TGTGCCAGCAGCTTGGGCGGGAGCTCCTACAATGAGCAGTTCTTC.

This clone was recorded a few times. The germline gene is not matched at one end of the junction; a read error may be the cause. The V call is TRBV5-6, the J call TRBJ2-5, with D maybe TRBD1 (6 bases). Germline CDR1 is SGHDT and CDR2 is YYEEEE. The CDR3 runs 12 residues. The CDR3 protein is CASSLGPGHWNF. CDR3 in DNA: TGTGCCAGCAGCTTGGGCCCGGGACACTGGAACTTC.

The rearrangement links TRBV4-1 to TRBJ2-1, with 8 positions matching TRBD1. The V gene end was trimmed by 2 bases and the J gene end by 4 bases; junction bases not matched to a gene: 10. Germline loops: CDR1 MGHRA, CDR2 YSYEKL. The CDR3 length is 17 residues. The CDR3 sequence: CASSQIKRTGIYNEQFF. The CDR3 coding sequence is TGCGCCAGCAGCCAAATTAAACGGACAGGGATTTACAATGAGCAGTTCTTC.

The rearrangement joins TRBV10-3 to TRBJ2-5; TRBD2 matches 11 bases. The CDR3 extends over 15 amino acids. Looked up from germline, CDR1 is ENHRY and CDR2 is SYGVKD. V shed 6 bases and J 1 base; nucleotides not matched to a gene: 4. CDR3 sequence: CAIRSGTSGQETQYF. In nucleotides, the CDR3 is TGTGCCATCAGATCCGGGACTAGCGGCCAAGAGACCCAGTACTTC.

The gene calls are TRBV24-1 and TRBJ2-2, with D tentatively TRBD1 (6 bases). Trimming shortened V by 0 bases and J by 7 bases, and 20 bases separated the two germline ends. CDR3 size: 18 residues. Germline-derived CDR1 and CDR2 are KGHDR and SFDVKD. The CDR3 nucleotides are TGTGCCACCAGTGATTTGGGCGCCTCTACAGGGTCGGGCGGGGAGCTGTTTTTT. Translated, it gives CATSDLGASTGSGGELFF.

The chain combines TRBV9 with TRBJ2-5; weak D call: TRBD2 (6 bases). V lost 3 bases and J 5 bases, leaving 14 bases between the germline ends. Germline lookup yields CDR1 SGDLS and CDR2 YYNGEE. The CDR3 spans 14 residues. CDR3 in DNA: TGTGCCAGCAGCGCCACCACGGGGGAGGAGACCCAGTACTTC. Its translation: CASSATTGEETQYF. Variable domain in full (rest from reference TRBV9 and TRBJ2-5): DSGVTQTPKHLITATGQRVTLRCSPRSGDLSVYWYQQSLDQGLQFLIQYYNGEERAKGNILERFSAQQFPDLHSELNLSSLELGDSALYFCASSATTGEETQYFGPGTRLLVL.

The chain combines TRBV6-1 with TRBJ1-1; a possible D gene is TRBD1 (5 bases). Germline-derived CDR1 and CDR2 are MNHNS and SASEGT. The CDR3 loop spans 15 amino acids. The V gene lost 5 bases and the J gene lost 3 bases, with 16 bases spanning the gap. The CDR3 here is CASSLGGGWDTEAFF. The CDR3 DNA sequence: TGTGCCAGCAGTTTGGGGGGGGGATGGGACACTGAAGCTTTCTTT.

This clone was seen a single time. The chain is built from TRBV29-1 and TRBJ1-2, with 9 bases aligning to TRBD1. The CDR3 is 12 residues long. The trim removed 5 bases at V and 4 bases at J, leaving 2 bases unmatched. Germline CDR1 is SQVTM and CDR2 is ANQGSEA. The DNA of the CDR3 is TGCAGCGTTCAGGGACAGGGCTATGGCTACACCTTC. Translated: CSVQGQGYGYTF.

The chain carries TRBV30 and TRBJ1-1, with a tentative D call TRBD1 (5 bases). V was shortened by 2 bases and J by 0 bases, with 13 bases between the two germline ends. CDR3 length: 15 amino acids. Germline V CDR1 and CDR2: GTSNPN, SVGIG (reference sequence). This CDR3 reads CAWSTPGGLNTEAFF. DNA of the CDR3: TGTGCCTGGAGTACCCCCGGGGGTTTGAACACTGAAGCTTTCTTT.

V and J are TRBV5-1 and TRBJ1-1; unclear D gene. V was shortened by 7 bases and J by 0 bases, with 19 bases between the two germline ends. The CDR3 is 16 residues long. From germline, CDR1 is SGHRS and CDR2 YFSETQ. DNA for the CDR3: TGCGCCAGCTCCCTCTCCAGGACGGGAATGAACACTGAAGCTTTCTTT. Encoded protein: CASSLSRTGMNTEAFF.

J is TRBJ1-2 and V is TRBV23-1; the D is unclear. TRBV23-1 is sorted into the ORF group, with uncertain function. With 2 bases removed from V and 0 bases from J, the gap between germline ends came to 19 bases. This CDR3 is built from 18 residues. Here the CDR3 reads CASSQRVFPMFSNYGYTF. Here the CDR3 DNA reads TGCGCCAGCAGTCAACGGGTTTTCCCTATGTTCTCTAACTATGGCTACACCTTC.

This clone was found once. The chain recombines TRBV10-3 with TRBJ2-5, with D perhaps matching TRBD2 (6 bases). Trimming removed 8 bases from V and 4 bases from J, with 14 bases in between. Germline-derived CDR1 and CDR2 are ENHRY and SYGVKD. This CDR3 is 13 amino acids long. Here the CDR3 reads CAIAGRGGETQYF. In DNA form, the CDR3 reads TGTGCCATCGCGGGACGCGGTGGAGAGACCCAGTACTTC.

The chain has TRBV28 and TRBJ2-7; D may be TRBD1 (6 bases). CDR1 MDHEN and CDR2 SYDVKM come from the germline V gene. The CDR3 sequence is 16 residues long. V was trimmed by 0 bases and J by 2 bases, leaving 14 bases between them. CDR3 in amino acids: CASSLWKPRGTYEQYF. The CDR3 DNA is TGTGCCAGCAGTTTATGGAAACCCAGGGGTACCTACGAGCAGTACTTC.

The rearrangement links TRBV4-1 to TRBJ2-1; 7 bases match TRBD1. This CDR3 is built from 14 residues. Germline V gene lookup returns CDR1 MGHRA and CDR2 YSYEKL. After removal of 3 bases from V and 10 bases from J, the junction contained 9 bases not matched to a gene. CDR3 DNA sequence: TGCGCCAGCAGCCAGGCGATTACAGGGGTAGAGCAGTTCTTC. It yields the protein CASSQAITGVEQFF.

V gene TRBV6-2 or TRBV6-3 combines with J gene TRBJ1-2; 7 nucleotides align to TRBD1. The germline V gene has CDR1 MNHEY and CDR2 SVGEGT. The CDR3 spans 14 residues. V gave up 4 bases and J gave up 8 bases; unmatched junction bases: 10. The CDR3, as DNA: TGTGCCAGCAGTTCCGTGGACAGGCGCGGCGGCTACACCTTC. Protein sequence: CASSSVDRRGGYTF.